This entry lists 3 T cell receptor beta chains sequenced from one sample in a study of T cells after yellow fever vaccination. TCRdb re-called the 5' RACE reads with MiXCR, one entry per CDR3 protein. The table lists around 590,000 distinct CDR3 sequences, approximately 13% of them singletons. This sample comprised PBMCs, obtained on the day of the yellow fever booster vaccination. The receptors stem from a man younger than 45 who received the YFV17D yellow fever vaccine.

A few counts support this clonotype. The rearrangement links TRBV20-1 to TRBJ2-5; D perhaps matches TRBD2 (6 bases). The CDR3 spans 14 residues. Looked up from germline, CDR1 is DFQATT and CDR2 is SNEGSKA (reference sequence). The V and J ends lost 8 bases and 2 bases respectively, with 18 bases between them. The CDR3, as DNA: TGCAGTTCTCGAAAAGCGGGTCTACAAGAGACCCAGTACTTC. It translates to CSSRKAGLQETQYF.

This clonotype was seen repeatedly, ten times or more. The V gene is TRBV12-3 or TRBV12-4, the J gene TRBJ2-1; 13 nucleotides align to TRBD2. V shed 4 bases, J shed 9 bases, and the junction held 3 bases outside the gene matches. The CDR3 is made up of 14 amino acids. CDR3 sequence: CASSSTSGRTEQFF. In DNA, the CDR3 is TGTGCCAGCAGTTCGACTAGCGGGAGGACTGAGCAGTTCTTC.

There are a few counts of this clonotype. J is TRBJ1-1 and V is TRBV21-1. TRBV21-1 is a documented pseudogene. This CDR3 spans 14 amino acids. The CDR3 nucleotides are TGTGCCAGCAGCAATATCCGACGGAACACTGAAGCTTTCTTT. Translating gives CASSNIRRNTEAFF.